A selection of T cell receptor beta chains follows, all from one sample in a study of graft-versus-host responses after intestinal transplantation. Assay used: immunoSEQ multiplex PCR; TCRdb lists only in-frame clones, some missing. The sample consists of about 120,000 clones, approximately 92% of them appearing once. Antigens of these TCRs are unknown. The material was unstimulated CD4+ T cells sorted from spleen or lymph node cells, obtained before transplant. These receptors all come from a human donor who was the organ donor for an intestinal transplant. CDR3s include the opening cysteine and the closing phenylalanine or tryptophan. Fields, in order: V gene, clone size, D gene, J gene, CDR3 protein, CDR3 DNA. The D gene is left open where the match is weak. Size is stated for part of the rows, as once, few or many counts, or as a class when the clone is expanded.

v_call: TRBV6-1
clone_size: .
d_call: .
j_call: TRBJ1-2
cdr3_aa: CASSEEGSFREGYTF
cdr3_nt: TGTGCCAGCAGTGAAGAAGGGTCCTTCCGAGAGGGCTACACCTTC

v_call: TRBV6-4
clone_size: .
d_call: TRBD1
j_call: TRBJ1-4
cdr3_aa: CATDTGGAVRTTNEKLFF
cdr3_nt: TGTGCCACCGATACAGGGGGCGCAGTAAGAACAACTAATGAAAAACTGTTTTTT

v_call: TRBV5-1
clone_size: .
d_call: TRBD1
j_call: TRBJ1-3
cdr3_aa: CASSPGQAGNTIYF
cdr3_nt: TGCGCCAGCAGCCCCGGACAGGCTGGAAACACCATATATTTT

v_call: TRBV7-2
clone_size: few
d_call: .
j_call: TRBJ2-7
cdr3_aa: CASSLGGGTSYEQYF
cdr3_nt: TGTGCCAGCAGCTTAGGGGGGGGCACCTCCTACGAGCAGTACTTC

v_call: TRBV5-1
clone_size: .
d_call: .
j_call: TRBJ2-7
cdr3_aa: CASSLEGRNTYEQYF
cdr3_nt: TGCGCCAGCAGCTTGGAGGGTCGGAACACCTACGAGCAGTACTTC

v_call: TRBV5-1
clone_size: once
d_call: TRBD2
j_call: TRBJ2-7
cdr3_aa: CASSLELAGGEQYF
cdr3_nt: TGCGCCAGCAGCTTGGAACTAGCGGGAGGCGAGCAGTACTTC

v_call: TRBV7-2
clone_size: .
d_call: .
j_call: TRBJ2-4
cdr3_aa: CASSPLGRGAAKNIQYF
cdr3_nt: TGTGCCAGCAGCCCGTTGGGGAGGGGGGCAGCCAAAAACATTCAGTACTTC

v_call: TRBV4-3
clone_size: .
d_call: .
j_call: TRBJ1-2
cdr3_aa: CASSQDIRPNYGYTF
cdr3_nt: TGCGCCAGCAGCCAAGATATCCGACCTAACTATGGCTACACCTTC

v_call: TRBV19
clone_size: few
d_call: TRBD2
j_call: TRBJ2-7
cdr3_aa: CASSTLAGGPGEQYF
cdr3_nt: TGTGCCAGTAGTACACTAGCGGGAGGGCCTGGCGAGCAGTACTTC

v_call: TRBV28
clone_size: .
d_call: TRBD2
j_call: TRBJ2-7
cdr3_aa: CASRRSGSAYEQYF
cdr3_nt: TGTGCCAGCAGACGCAGCGGGAGCGCCTACGAGCAGTACTTC

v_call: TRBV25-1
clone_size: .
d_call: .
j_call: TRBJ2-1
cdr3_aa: CASSAGTSNEQFF
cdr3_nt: TGTGCCAGCAGTGCGGGGACATCCAATGAGCAGTTCTTC

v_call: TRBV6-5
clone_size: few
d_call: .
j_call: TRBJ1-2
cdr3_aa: CASSEANYGYTF
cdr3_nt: TGTGCCAGCAGTGAAGCTAACTATGGCTACACCTTC

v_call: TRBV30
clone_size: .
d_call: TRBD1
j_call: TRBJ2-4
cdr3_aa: CALDRAKNIQYF
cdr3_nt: TGTGCCTTGGACAGGGCCAAAAACATTCAGTACTTC

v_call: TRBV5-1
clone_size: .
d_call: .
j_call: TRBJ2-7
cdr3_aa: CASSLQGSSSYEQYF
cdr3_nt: TGCGCCAGCAGCTTGCAGGGGTCAAGCTCCTACGAGCAGTACTTC

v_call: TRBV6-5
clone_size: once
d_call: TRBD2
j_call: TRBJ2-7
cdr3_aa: CASSYTAGEGEQYF
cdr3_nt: TGTGCCAGCAGTTACACGGCGGGAGAGGGCGAGCAGTACTTC

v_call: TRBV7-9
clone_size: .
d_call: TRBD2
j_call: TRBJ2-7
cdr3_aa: CASSRGTSVREQYF
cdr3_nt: TGTGCCAGCAGCCGAGGGACTAGCGTACGCGAGCAGTACTTC

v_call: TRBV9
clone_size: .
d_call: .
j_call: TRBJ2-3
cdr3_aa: CASTPPVLRTDTQYF
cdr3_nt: TGTGCCAGCACCCCCCCCGTCCTACGCACAGATACGCAGTATTTT

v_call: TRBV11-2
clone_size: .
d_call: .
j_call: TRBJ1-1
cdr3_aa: CASSLAPDSQVAFF
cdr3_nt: TGTGCCAGCAGCTTAGCCCCGGATTCCCAAGTAGCTTTCTTT

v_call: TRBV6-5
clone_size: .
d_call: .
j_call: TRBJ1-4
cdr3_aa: CASSPRQGTNEKLFF
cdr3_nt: TGTGCCAGCAGTCCCCGCCAGGGCACTAATGAAAAACTGTTTTTT

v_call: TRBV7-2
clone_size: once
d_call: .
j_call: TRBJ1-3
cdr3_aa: CASSLATGGNTIYF
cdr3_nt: TGTGCCAGCAGCTTAGCGACAGGTGGAAACACCATATATTTT

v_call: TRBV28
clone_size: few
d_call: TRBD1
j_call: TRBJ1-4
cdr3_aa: CASIDRGFTNEKLFF
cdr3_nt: TGTGCCAGCATCGACAGGGGGTTTACTAATGAAAAACTGTTTTTT

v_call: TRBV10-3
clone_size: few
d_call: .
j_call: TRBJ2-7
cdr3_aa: CAISEHRAFEQYF
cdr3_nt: TGTGCCATCAGTGAGCACAGGGCATTCGAGCAGTACTTC

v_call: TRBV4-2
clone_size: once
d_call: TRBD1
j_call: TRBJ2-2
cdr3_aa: CASSQARDRRLEDLKAGELFF
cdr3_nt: TGTGCCAGCAGCCAAGCCCGGGACAGGCGGCTGGAGGACCTTAAGGCCGGGGAGCTGTTTTTT

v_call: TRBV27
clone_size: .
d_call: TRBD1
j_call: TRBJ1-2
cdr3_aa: CASSLDRGDYGYTF
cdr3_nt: TGTGCCAGCAGTCTAGACAGGGGAGACTATGGCTACACCTTC

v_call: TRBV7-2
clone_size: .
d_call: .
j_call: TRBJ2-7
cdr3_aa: CASSLSIPIYEQYF
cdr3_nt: TGTGCCAGCAGCTTAAGTATCCCGATCTACGAGCAGTACTTC

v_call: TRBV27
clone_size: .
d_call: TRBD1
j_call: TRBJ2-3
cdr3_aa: CASSSTGGTDTQYF
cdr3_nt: TGTGCCAGCAGTTCGACAGGGGGCACAGATACGCAGTATTTT

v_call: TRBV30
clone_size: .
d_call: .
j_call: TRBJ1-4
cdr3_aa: CAWSVRRLKEKLFF
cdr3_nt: TGTGCCTGGAGTGTACGTCGGTTAAAGGAAAAACTGTTTTTT

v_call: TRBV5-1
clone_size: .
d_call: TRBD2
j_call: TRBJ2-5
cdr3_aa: CASRLAGDQETQYF
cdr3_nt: TGCGCCAGCAGACTAGCGGGGGACCAAGAGACCCAGTACTTC

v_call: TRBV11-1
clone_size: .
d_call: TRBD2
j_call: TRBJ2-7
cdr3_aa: CASSRGLAGSSYEQYF
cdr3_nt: TGTGCCAGCAGCCGCGGACTAGCGGGAAGCTCCTACGAGCAGTACTTC

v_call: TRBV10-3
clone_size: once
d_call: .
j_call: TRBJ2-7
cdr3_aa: CAISDYPFDGSSNEQYF
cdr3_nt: TGTGCCATCAGTGACTACCCCTTCGACGGGAGCTCCAACGAGCAGTACTTC

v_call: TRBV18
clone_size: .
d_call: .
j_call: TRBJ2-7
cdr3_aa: CASSQGRSGEQYF
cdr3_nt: TGTGCCAGCTCACAAGGACGATCTGGCGAGCAGTACTTC

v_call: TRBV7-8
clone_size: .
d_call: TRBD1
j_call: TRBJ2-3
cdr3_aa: CASRQGSTDTQYF
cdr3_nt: TGTGCCAGCAGACAGGGGAGCACAGATACGCAGTATTTT

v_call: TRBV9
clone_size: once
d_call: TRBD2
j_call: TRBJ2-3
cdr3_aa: CASNLAGGTSTDTQYF
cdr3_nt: TGTGCCAGCAACTTAGCGGGAGGCACTAGCACAGATACGCAGTATTTT

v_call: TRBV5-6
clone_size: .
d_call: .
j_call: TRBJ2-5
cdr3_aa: CASSLDFRQKETQYF
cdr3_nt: TGTGCCAGCAGCTTGGACTTTCGACAGAAAGAGACCCAGTACTTC

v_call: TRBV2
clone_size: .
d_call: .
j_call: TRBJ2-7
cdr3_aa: CASSGLAYEQYF
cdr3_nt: TGTGCCAGCAGTGGACTAGCCTACGAGCAGTACTTC

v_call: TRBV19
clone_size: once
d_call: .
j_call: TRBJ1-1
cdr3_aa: CASSLTMNTEAFF
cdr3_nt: TGTGCCAGTAGTTTGACAATGAACACTGAAGCTTTCTTT

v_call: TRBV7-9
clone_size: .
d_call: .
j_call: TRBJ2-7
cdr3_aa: CASSHGLTGKSYEQYF
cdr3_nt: TGTGCCAGCAGCCATGGGTTAACAGGGAAGTCCTACGAGCAGTACTTC

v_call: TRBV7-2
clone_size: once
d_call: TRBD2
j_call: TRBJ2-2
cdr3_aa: CASSAGLAGNTGELFF
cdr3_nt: TGTGCCAGCAGCGCAGGACTAGCGGGGAACACCGGGGAGCTGTTTTTT

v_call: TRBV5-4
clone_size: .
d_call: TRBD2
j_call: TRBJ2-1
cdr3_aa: CASSLGLAGGNEQFF
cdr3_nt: TGTGCCAGCAGCTTAGGACTAGCGGGAGGTAATGAGCAGTTCTTC

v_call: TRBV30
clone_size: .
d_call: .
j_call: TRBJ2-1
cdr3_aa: CAWSRVDEQFF
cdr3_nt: TGTGCCTGGAGTCGGGTGGATGAGCAGTTCTTC

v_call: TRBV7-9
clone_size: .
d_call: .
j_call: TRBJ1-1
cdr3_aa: CASSLAGVYTEAFF
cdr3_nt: TGTGCCAGCAGCTTAGCAGGGGTCTACACTGAAGCTTTCTTT

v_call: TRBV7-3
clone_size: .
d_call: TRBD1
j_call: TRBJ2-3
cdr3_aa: CASSLMDRGRGPLTDTQYF
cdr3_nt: TGTGCCAGCAGCTTAATGGACAGGGGAAGAGGGCCACTCACAGATACGCAGTATTTT

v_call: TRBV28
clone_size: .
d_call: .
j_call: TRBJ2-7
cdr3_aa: CASSLPVTYEQYF
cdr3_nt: TGTGCCAGCAGTTTGCCGGTTACCTACGAGCAGTACTTC

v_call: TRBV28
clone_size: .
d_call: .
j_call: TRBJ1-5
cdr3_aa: CASSLSQHYQPQHF
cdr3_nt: TGTGCCAGCAGTTTATCACAGCATTATCAGCCCCAGCATTTT

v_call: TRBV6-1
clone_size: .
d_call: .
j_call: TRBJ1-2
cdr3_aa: CASSWMGGYTF
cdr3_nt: TGTGCCAGCAGTTGGATGGGGGGCTACACCTTC

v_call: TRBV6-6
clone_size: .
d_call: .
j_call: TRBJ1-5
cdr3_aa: CASSPQGTVQPQHF
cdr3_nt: TGTGCCAGCAGTCCCCAGGGGACGGTTCAGCCCCAGCATTTT

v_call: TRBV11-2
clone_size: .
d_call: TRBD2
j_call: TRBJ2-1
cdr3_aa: CASSLVGLAGENEQFF
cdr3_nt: TGTGCCAGCAGCTTAGTGGGCTTAGCGGGCGAAAACGAGCAGTTCTTC

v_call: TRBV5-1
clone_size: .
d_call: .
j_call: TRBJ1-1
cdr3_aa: CASAWGGANTEAFF
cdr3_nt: TGCGCCAGCGCCTGGGGGGGCGCGAACACTGAAGCTTTCTTT

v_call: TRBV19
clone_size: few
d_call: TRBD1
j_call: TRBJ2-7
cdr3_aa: CASSIGQAPTYEQYF
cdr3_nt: TGTGCCAGTAGTATTGGACAGGCTCCAACCTACGAGCAGTACTTC

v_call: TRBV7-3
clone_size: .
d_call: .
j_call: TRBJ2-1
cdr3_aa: CASSSGNYNEQFF
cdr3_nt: TGTGCCAGCAGCTCTGGGAACTACAATGAGCAGTTCTTC

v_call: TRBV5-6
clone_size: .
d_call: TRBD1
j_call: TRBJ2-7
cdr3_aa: CASSLWTGPYEQYF
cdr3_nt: TGTGCCAGCAGCTTGTGGACAGGGCCATACGAGCAGTACTTC

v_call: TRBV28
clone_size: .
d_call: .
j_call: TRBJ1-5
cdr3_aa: CASSHRAGFNQPQHF
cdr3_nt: TGTGCCAGCAGCCACAGGGCGGGCTTCAATCAGCCCCAGCATTTT

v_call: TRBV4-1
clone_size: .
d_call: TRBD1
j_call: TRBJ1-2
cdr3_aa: CASSRYGTAKNYGYTF
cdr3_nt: TGCGCCAGCAGCCGTTACGGGACAGCGAAAAACTATGGCTACACCTTC